This T cell receptor (beta chain) was documented in a study of cytomegalovirus exposure and HLA in healthy donors. Across the whole study: The use of the same platform for the 90 to 150 validation repertoires and the 600 to 700 first-cohort repertoires was reported by a later analysis.

Germline V CDR1 and CDR2: SNHLY, FYNNEI. The V end lost 3 bases, the J end lost 8 bases, and 19 bases lay between the germline ends. This CDR3 is 15 amino acids long. Only in-frame clones appear in the TCRdb table, and some are missing; sequencing was by immunoSEQ multiplex PCR. This table holds 150,000 or so clones, 90% found once. The V and J genes are TRBV2 and TRBJ1-2, with D possibly matching TRBD1 (6 bases). Sequencing was performed on PBMCs. This sequence originates from a woman aged 30 to 39 in good health and CMV-seropositive. CDR3 nucleotide sequence: TGTGCCAGCAGTGAGGGGCCGGGGGGCCTGGGAGGCTACACCTTC. This sequence encodes CASSEGPGGLGGYTF.